This T cell receptor (beta chain) was sequenced during a study of cytomegalovirus exposure and HLA in healthy donors. Study at large: A later analysis reported the 100 to 150 validation repertoires used the same platform as the approximately 660 first-cohort repertoires.

In the case of this clone: Its antigen is undetermined.

Generated by immunoSEQ multiplex PCR, the TCRdb table keeps only in-frame clones and is missing some. The sample lists tens of thousands of clones, approximately 93% occurring once. Overall study findings and caveats: CMV antigen specificity of a few CMV-associated chains was confirmed in vitro. Listed as cytomegalovirus-associated were more than 150 TCR beta chains.

Per germline, CDR1 MNHEY and CDR2 SVGAGI. Trimming left V 7 bases short and J 8 bases short, with 17 bases between. This CDR3 comprises 13 residues. Sequencing used PBMCs. The V call is TRBV6-5, the J call TRBJ1-2; D gene ambiguous. This receptor was obtained from a man aged 18 to 29 in good health and CMV-seropositive. CDR3 sequence (DNA): TGTGCCAGCAATATTGGAACTGCAGGAGGCTACACCTTC. Translating it yields CASNIGTAGGYTF.